Below, one T cell receptor beta chain is given with its context. Its antigen is undetermined. One entry per CDR3 protein results from TCRdb running MiXCR on the RT-PCR reads. The data show approximately 730,000 distinct CDR3 sequences, with roughly 14% seen just once and 6.5% to 8.5% held by the top ten. V lost 5 bases, J lost 4 bases, and 13 bases stayed unmatched. The CDR3 contains 17 residues. Per germline, CDR1 PRHDT and CDR2 FYEKMQ (reference sequence). These data are taken from a study of response to subunit inactivated influenza vaccine. General observations from the study: Few new T cells, the authors suggested, are recruited by each seasonal influenza vaccination.

The sample here was PBMCs from blood, taken 14 days before vaccination. The chain is built from TRBV13 and TRBJ1-1, with 10 bases lining up with TRBD1. This sequence originates from a man aged 45-65 years who received an inactivated influenza vaccine. CDR3 DNA: TGTGCCAGCAGCCCGGGACAGGGGCGCCTTATGAGCACTGAAGCTTTCTTT. Encoded protein: CASSPGQGRLMSTEAFF.